This T cell receptor (beta chain) emerged from a study of cytomegalovirus exposure and HLA in healthy donors. Whole-study results and caveats: Later analysis found that TCR beta chains associated with HLA were more clonally expanded than other, equally common chains.

The study ran its PCR with 60 Vbeta and 13 Jbeta primers. Some clones are missing from TCRdb's copy, which holds only in-frame ones; the method was immunoSEQ multiplex PCR. The data hold approximately 120,000 clones, with 70% to 80% observed a single time. CDR1 and CDR2 from the germline V gene are SGHDT and YYEEEE. The V and J ends lost 4 bases and 3 bases respectively, with 11 bases between them. CDR3 length: 14 amino acids. In regard to this clone: Its cognate antigen is unknown.

The sample was PBMCs. The TCR was taken from a woman in her thirties or forties in good health and CMV-seropositive. The chain joins TRBV5-6 to TRBJ1-5; D gene unclear. CDR3 protein: CASSRGFDNQPQHF. As DNA, the CDR3 is TGTGCCAGCAGCCGGGGTTTTGACAATCAGCCCCAGCATTTT. Variable domain in full (rest from reference TRBV5-6 and TRBJ1-5): DAGVTQSPTHLIKTRGQQVTLRCSPKSGHDTVSWYQQALGQGPQFIFQYYEEEERQRGNFPDRFSGHQFPNYSSELNVNALLLGDSALYLCASSRGFDNQPQHFGDGTRLSIL.